This TCR beta chain stems from a study of breast tumors, draining lymph nodes, adjacent tissues. With regard to this clonotype: Its target is unknown.

Axillary draining lymph nodes of breast cancer patients supplied the node samples. Germline values: CDR1 MNHEY, CDR2 SVGEGT. There are 13 residues in the CDR3. Between the trimmed V and J ends, which lost 6 bases and 4 bases, there was a span of 10 bases. Study findings and constraints: Tumor repertoires ranked between lymph nodes and nontumor tissue in diversity, with V and J gene preferences. The lymph node origin of tumor T cells was framed as consistent with a hypothesis, not demonstrated. Luminal-like breast cancer showed significantly higher tumor–nontumor repertoire similarity than basal-like.

TCRdb itself ran the multiplex PCR reads through MiXCR, one entry per CDR3 protein. The data contain about 130,000 distinct CDR3 sequences, just under 20% of them seen just once; the ten biggest clones take up less than 4%. Material for sequencing was axillary lymph node tissue. This chain links TRBV6-2 or TRBV6-3 with TRBJ1-5, with D unclear. The source is a female donor with breast cancer. Some clones in this sample may be carry-over from other donors' samples. The CDR3 sequence: CASSTTRNQPQHF. In DNA form, the CDR3 reads TGTGCCAGCAGCACAACACGAAATCAGCCCCAGCATTTT.